The clone carrying this T cell receptor (beta chain) occurred once. The antigen remains undetermined. This sample was taken from a study of shared clonotypes between healthy human individuals. This CDR3 is built from 14 residues. CDR1 and CDR2 from the germline V gene are KGHSH and LQKENI. The V end was cut by 0 bases, the J end by 6 bases, with 9 bases between. Donors, without exception, were Caucasian adults residing in Nashville, Tennessee. Study results and limitations: How much donors shared clonotypes was expected to be affected by sequencing depth.

Assay execution took place at the deep level. Across several immunoSEQ plates, the genomic DNA of each subset was split evenly. Profiled with immunoSEQ multiplex PCR; TCRdb holds only in-frame clones, not every one. The data show 450,000 to 550,000 clones, 70% to 80% seen once. The genes are TRBV18 and TRBJ2-1, with D possibly matching TRBD1 (5 bases). This clonotype was sampled from a woman aged 40 to 49 in good health. Some clones in this sample may be carry-over from other donors' samples. The sequencing input was PBMCs. This CDR3 reads CASSPPDSPNEQFF. The CDR3 bases are TGTGCCAGCTCACCACCCGACAGCCCCAATGAGCAGTTCTTC.